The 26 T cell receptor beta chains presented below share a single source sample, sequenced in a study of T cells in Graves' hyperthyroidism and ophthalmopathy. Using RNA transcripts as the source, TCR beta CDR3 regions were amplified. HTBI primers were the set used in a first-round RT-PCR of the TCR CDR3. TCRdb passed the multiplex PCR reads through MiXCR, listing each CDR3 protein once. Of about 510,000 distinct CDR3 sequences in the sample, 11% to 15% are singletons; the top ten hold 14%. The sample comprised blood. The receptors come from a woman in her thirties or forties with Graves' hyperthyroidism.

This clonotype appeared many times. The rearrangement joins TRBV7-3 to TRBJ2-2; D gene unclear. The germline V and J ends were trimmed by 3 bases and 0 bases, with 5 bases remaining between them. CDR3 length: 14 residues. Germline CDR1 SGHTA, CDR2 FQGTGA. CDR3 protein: CASSFDPNTGELFF. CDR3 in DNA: TGTGCCAGCAGCTTTGATCCGAACACCGGGGAGCTGTTTTTT.

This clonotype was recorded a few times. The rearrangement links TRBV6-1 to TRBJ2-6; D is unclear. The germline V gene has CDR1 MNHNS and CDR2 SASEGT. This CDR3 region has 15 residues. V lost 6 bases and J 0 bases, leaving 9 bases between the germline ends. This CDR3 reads CASRRLNSGANVLTF. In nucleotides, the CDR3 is TGTGCCAGCAGAAGGCTGAACTCTGGGGCCAACGTCCTGACTTTC.

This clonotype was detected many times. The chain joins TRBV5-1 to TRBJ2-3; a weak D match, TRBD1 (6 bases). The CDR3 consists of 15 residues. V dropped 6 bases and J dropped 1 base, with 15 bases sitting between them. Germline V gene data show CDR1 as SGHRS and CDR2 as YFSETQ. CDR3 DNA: TGCGCCAGCAACTTACAGGGACCTCGCACAGATACGCAGTATTTT. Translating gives CASNLQGPRTDTQYF.

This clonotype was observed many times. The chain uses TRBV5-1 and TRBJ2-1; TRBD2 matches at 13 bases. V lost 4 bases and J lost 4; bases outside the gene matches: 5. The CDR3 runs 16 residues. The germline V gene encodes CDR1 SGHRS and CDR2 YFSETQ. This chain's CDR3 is CASSKRTSGGYNEQFF. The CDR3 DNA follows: TGCGCCAGCAGCAAGAGGACTAGCGGGGGATACAATGAGCAGTTCTTC.

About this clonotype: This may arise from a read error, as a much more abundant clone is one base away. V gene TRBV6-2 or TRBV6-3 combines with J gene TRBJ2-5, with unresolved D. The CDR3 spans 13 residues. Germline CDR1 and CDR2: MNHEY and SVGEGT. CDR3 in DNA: TGTACCAGCAGTTACTCGTTTTACGAGACCCAGTACTTC. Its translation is CTSSYSFYETQYF.

This chain's CDR3 is CASSDSYRDSPLHF. CDR3 DNA: TGTGCCAGCAGTGACAGCTACAGGGATTCACCCCTCCACTTT. The rearrangement joins TRBV2 to TRBJ1-6, with a weak D call TRBD1 (6 bases). The CDR3 is made up of 14 amino acids. The germline V gene encodes CDR1 SNHLY and CDR2 FYNNEI. The germline V and J ends were trimmed by 3 bases and 8 bases, with 11 bases remaining between them.

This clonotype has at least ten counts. CDR3 nucleotides: TGTGCCAGCAGTGAAGGGGTAGGGAACTATGGCTACACCTTC. Its protein is CASSEGVGNYGYTF. This chain connects TRBV2 to TRBJ1-2; D remains ambiguous. Per germline, CDR1 SNHLY and CDR2 FYNNEI. The CDR3 is made up of 14 amino acids. Trimming pared 1 base from V and 2 bases from J, leaving 8 bases between.

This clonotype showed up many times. The CDR3 loop reads CASSLPGQGNYNSPLHF. DNA of the CDR3: TGTGCCAGCAGCTTACCGGGACAGGGAAACTATAATTCACCCCTCCACTTT. The chain uses TRBV28 and TRBJ1-6, with TRBD1 matching 9 bases. V lost 6 bases and J lost 3; bases outside the gene matches: 9. This CDR3 has 17 residues. Germline V CDR1 and CDR2: MDHEN, SYDVKM.

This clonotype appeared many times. The CDR3 loop is CASSHGWTGGDEQYF. In nucleotides, the CDR3 is TGTGCCAGCAGCCATGGCTGGACAGGGGGCGACGAGCAGTACTTC. J is TRBJ2-7 and V is TRBV11-3, with TRBD1 identical over 11 bases. This CDR3 has 15 amino acids. V lost 5 bases, J lost 5 bases, and 8 bases stayed unmatched. Per the germline V gene, CDR1 is SGHNT and CDR2 is YENEEA.

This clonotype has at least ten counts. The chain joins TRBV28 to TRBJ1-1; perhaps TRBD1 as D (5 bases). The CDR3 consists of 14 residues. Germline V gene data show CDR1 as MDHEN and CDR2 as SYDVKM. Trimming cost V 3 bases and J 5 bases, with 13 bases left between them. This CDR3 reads CASSFRGGWTEAFF. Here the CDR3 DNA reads TGTGCCAGCAGTTTTCGCGGGGGATGGACTGAAGCTTTCTTT.

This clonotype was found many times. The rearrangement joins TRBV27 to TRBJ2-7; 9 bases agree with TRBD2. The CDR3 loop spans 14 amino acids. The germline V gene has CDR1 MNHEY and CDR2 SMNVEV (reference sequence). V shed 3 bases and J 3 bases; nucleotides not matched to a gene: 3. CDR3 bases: TGTGCCAGCAGTTTTGGGCGGGAGGGCTACGAGCAGTACTTC. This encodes CASSFGREGYEQYF.

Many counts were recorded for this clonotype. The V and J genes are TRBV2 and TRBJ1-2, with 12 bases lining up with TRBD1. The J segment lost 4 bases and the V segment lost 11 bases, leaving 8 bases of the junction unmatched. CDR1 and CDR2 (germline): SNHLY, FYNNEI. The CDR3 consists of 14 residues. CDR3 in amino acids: CADSQGQGAYGYTF. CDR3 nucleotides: TGTGCCGATAGTCAGGGACAGGGGGCCTATGGCTACACCTTC. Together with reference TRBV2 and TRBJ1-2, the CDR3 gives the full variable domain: EPEVTQTPSHQVTQMGQEVILRCVPISNHLYFYWYRQILGQKVEFLVSFYNNEISEKSEIFDDQFSVERPDGSNFTLKIRSTKLEDSAMYFCADSQGQGAYGYTFGSGTRLTVV.

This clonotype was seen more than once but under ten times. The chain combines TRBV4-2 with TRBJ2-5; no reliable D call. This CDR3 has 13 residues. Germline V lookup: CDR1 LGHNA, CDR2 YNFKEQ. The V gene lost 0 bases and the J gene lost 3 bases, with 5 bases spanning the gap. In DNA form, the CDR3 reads TGTGCCAGCAGCCAAGAAGGCAAAGAGACCCAGTACTTC. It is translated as CASSQEGKETQYF.

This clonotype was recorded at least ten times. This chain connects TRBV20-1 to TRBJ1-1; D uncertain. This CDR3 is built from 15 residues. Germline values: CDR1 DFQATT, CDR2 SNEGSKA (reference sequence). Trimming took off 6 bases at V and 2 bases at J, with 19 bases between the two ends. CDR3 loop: CSADSHSPINTEAFF. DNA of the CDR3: TGCAGTGCCGACTCACACAGTCCTATAAACACTGAAGCTTTCTTT.

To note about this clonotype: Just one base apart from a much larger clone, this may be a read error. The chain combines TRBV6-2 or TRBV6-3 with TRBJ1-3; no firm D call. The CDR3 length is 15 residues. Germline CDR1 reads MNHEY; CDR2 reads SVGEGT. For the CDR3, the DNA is TGTGCCAGCTTATCGCCTCAGAGCTCTGGAAACACCACATATTTT. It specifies CASLSPQSSGNTTYF.

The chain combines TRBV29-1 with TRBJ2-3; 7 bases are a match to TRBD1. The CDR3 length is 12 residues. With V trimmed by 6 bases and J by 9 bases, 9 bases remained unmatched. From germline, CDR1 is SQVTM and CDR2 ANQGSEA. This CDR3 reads CSVDGQADTQYF. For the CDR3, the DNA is TGCAGCGTGGATGGACAGGCGGACACGCAGTATTTT.

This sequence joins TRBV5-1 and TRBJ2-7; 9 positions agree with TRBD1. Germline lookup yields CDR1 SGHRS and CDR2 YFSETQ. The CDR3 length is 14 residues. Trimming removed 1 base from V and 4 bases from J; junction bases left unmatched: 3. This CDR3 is CASSLPGTGYEQYF. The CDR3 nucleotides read TGCGCCAGCAGCTTGCCCGGGACAGGGTACGAGCAGTACTTC.

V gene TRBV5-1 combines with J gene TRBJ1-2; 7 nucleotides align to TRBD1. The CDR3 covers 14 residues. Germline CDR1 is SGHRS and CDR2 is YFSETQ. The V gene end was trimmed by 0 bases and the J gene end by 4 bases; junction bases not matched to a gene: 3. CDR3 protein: CASSLGDSVYGYTF. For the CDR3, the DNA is TGCGCCAGCAGCTTGGGGGACAGCGTCTATGGCTACACCTTC.

This chain's CDR3 is CASRPGDQETQYF. As DNA, the CDR3 is TGTGCCAGCAGGCCGGGAGATCAAGAGACCCAGTACTTC. The chain couples TRBV6-1 to TRBJ2-5; TRBD2 might be the D (6 bases). The CDR3 covers 13 residues. Looked up from germline, CDR1 is MNHNS and CDR2 is SASEGT. V was cut by 6 bases and J by 2 bases, with 10 bases left in between.

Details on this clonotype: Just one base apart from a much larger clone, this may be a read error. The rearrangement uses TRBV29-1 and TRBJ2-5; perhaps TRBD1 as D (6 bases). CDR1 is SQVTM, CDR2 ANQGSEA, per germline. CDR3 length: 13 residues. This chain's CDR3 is CGVNQGLGETQYF. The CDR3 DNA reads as TGCGGCGTCAACCAGGGGCTTGGGGAGACCCAGTACTTC.

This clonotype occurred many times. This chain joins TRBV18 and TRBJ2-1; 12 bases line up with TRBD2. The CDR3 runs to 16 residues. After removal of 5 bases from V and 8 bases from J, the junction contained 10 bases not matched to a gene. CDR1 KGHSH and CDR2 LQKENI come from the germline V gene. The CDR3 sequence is CASSTATSGSVDEQFF. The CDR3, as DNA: TGTGCCAGCTCAACAGCGACTAGCGGGAGTGTTGATGAGCAGTTCTTC.

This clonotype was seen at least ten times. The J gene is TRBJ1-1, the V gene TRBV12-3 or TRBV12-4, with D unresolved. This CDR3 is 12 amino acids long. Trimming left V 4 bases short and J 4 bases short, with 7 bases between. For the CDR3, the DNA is TGTGCCAGCAGTTCAGTATTCACTGAAGCTTTCTTT. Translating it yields CASSSVFTEAFF.

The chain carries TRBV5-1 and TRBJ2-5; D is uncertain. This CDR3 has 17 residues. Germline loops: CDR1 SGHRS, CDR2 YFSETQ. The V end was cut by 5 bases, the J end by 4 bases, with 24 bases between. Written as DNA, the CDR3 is TGCGCCAGCAGATCTACTTTTGGCAACAAGGTGCTAGAGACCCAGTACTTC. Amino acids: CASRSTFGNKVLETQYF.

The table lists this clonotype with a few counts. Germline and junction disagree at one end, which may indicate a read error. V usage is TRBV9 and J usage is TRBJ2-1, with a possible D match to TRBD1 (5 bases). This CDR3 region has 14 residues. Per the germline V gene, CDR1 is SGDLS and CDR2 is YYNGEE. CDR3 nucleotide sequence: TGTGCCAGCAGCGCACTCGCGTATAGGGGTGAGCAGCTCTTC. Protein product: CASSALAYRGEQLF.

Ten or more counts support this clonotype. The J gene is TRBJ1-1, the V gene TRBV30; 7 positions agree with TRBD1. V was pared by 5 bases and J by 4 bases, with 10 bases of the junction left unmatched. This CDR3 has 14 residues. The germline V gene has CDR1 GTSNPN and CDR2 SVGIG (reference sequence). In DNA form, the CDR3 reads TGTGCCTGGGTACCTTACAGGGGCGTCACTGAAGCTTTCTTT. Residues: CAWVPYRGVTEAFF.

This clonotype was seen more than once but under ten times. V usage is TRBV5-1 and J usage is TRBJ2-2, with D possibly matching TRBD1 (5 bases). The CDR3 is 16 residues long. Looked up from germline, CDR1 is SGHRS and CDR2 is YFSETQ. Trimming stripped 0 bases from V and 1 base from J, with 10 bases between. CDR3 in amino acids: CASSLVPGQNTGELFF. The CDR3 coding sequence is TGCGCCAGCAGCTTGGTTCCTGGACAGAACACCGGGGAGCTGTTTTTT. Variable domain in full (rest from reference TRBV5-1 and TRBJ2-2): KAGVTQTPRYLIKTRGQQVTLSCSPISGHRSVSWYQQTPGQGLQFLFEYFSETQRNKGNFPGRFSGRQFSNSRSEMNVSTLELGDSALYLCASSLVPGQNTGELFFGEGSRLTVL.